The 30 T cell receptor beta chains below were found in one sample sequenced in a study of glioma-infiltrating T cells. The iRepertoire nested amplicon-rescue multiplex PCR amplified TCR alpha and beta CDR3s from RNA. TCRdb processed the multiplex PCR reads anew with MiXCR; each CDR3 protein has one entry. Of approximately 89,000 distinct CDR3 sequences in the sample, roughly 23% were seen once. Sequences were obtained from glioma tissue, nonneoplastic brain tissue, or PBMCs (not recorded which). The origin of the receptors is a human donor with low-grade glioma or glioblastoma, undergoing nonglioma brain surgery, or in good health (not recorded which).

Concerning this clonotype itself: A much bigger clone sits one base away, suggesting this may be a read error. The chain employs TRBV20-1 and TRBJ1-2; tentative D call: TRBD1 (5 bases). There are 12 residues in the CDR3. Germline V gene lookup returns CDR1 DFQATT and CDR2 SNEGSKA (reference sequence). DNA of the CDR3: TGCAGTGCTAGTCGACAGCCGAATGGCCACACCTTC. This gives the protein CSASRQPNGHTF.

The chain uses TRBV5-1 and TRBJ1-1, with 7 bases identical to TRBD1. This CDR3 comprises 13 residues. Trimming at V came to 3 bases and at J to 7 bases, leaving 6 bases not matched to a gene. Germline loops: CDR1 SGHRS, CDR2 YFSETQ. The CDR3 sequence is CASSSGTALEAFF. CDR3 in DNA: TGCGCCAGCAGCTCGGGGACAGCCCTTGAAGCTTTCTTT.

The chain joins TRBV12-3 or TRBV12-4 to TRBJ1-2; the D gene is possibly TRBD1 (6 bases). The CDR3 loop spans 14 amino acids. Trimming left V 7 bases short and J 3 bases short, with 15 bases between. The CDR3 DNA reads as TGTGCCAGCACGTCGGGGGGCCTCTACTATGGCTACACCTTC. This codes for CASTSGGLYYGYTF.

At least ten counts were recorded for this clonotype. DNA for the CDR3: TGCAGTGCTAGCGAAGGAACAGGGTTCCGGGACGAGCAGTACTTC. This gives the protein CSASEGTGFRDEQYF. The gene calls are TRBV20-1 and TRBJ2-7; D perhaps matches TRBD1 (6 bases). The CDR3 is 15 amino acids. Trimming stripped 3 bases from V and 5 bases from J, with 20 bases between. CDR1 is DFQATT and CDR2 is SNEGSKA in the germline V gene (reference sequence).

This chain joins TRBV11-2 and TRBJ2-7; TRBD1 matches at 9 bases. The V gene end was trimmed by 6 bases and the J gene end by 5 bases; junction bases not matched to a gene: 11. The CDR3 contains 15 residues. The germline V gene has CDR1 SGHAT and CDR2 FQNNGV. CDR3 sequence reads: CASRNRTGEQNEQYF. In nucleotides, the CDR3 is TGTGCCAGCAGAAACCGGACAGGGGAACAGAACGAGCAGTACTTC.

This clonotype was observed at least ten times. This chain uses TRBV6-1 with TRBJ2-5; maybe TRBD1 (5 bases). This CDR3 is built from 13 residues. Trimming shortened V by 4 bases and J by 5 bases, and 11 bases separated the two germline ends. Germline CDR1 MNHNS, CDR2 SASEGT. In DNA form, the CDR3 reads TGTGCCAGCAGTGTAGGGGCGGTGGAGACCCAGTACTTC. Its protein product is CASSVGAVETQYF.

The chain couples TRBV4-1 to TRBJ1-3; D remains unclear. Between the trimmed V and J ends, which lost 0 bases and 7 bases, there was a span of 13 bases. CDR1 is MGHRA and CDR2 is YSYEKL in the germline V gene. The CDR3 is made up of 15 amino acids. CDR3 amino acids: CASSQERIRYNTIYF. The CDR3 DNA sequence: TGCGCCAGCAGCCAAGAACGAATTAGGTACAACACCATATATTTT.

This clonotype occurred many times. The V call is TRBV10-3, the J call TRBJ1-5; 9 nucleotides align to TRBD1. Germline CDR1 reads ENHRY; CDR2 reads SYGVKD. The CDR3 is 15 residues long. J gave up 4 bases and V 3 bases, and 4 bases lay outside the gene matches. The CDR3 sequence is CAISDRTGANQPQHF. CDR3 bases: TGTGCCATCAGTGACAGGACAGGGGCAAATCAGCCCCAGCATTTT.

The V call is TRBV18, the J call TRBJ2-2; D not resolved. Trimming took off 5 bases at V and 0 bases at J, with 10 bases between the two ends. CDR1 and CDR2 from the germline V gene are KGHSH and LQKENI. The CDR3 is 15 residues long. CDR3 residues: CASSYDPTNTGELFF. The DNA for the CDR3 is TGTGCCAGCTCATATGACCCTACGAACACCGGGGAGCTGTTTTTT.

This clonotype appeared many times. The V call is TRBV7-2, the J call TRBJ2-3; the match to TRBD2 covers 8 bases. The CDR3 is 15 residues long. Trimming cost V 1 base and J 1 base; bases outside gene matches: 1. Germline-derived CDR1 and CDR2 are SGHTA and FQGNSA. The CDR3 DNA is TGTGCCAGCAGCTTAGACGGGGGGGGCACAGATACGCAGTATTTT. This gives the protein CASSLDGGGTDTQYF.

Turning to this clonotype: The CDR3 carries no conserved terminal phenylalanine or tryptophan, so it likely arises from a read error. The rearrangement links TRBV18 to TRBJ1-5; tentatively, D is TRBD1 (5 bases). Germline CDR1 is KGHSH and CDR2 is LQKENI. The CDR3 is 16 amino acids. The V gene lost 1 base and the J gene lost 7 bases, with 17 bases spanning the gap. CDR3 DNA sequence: TGTGCCAGCTCACCACGATTTGACCCGAAGGGGCAGCCCCAGCATATT. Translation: CASSPRFDPKGQPQHI.

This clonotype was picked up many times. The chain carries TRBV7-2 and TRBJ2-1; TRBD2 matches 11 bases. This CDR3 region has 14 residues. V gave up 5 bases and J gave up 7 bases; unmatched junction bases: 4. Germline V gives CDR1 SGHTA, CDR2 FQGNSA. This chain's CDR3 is CASSPTSGGNEQFF. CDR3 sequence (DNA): TGTGCCAGCAGCCCCACTAGCGGGGGTAATGAGCAGTTCTTC.

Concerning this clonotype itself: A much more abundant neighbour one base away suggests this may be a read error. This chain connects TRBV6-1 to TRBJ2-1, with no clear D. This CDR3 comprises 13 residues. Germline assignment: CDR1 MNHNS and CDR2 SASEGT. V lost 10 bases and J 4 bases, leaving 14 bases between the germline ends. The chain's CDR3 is CAIGSQGYNEQFF. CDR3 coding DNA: TGTGCCATCGGGTCCCAAGGGTACAATGAGCAGTTCTTC.

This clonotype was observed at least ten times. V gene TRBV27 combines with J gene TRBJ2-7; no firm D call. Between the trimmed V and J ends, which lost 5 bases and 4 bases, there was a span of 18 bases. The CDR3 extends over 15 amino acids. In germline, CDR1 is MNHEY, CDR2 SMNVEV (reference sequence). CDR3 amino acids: CASSTRKKMEYEQYF. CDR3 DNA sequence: TGTGCCAGCAGTACACGCAAAAAAATGGAGTACGAGCAGTACTTC.

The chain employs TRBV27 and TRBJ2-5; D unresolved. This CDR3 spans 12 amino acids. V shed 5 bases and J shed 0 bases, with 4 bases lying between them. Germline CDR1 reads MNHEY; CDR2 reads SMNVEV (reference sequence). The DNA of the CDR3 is TGTGCCAGCAGTATATACCAAGAGACCCAGTACTTC. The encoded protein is CASSIYQETQYF.

As DNA, the CDR3 is TGTGCCAGCTCACCACCCGCGGGTGCCCCCAATGAGCAGTTCTTC. Translation gives CASSPPAGAPNEQFF. The chain uses TRBV18 and TRBJ2-1; a possible D gene is TRBD2 (5 bases). The CDR3 covers 15 residues. CDR1 is KGHSH and CDR2 is LQKENI in the germline V gene. V lost 0 bases and J 6 bases, leaving 12 bases between the germline ends.

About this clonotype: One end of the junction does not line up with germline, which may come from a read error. In nucleotides, the CDR3 is TGTGCCAGCCGCCCCGACCCCGGTAGCGGGAGGGCCACAGATAAGCAGTATTTT. Protein product: CASRPDPGSGRATDKQYF. The chain carries TRBV3-1 and TRBJ2-3; 11 bases are a match to TRBD2. The CDR3 sequence is 18 residues long. Per the germline V gene, CDR1 is LGHDT and CDR2 is YNNKEL (reference sequence).

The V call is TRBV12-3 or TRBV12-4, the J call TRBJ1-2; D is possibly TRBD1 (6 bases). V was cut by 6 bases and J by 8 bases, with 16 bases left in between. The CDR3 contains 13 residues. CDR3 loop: CASRHRDRGGYTF. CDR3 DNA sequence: TGTGCCAGCAGACACAGGGATCGAGGGGGCTACACCTTC.

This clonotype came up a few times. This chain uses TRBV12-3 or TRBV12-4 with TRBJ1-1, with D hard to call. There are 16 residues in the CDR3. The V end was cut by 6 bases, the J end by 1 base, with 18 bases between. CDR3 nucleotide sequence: TGTGCCAGCAGAGTTCGAGTTAGGGTTAAGAACACTGAAGCTTTCTTT. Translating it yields CASRVRVRVKNTEAFF.

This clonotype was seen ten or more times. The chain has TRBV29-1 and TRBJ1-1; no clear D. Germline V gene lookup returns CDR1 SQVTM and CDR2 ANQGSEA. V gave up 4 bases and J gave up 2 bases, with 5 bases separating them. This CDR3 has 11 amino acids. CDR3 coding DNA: TGCAGCGTTGCTTATAACACTGAAGCTTTCTTT. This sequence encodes CSVAYNTEAFF.

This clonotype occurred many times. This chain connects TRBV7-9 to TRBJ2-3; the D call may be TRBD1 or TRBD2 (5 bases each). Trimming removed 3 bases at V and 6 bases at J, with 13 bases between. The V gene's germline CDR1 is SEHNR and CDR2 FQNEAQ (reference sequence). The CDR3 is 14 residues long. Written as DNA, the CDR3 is TGTGCCAGCAGCTTGGTCCGGGGACGGGATACGCAGTATTTT. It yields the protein CASSLVRGRDTQYF.

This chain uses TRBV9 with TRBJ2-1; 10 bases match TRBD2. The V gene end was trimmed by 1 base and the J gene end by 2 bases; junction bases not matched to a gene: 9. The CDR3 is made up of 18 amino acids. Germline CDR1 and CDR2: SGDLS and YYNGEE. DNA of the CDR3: TGTGCCAGCAGCGTAACCAGCGGGAGGGCCAGGGCCTACAATGAGCAGTTCTTC. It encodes CASSVTSGRARAYNEQFF.

The CDR3 DNA reads TGTGCCAGCACGGCAGGGGGGCCCGGCACTTTCTTT. Encoded protein: CASTAGGPGTFF. V usage is TRBV6-6 and J usage is TRBJ1-1; TRBD1 matches 7 bases. V shed 7 bases, J shed 12 bases, and the junction held 11 bases outside the gene matches. The CDR3 is 12 amino acids. Germline CDR1 and CDR2: MNHNY and SVGAGI (reference sequence).

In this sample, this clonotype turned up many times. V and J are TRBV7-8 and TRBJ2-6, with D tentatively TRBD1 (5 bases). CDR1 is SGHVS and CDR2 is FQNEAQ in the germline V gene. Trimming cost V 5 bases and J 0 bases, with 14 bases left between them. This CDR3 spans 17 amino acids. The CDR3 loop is CASSPRGHLSGANVLTF. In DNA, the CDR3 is TGTGCCAGCAGCCCTCGAGGACACCTCTCTGGGGCCAACGTCCTGACTTTC.

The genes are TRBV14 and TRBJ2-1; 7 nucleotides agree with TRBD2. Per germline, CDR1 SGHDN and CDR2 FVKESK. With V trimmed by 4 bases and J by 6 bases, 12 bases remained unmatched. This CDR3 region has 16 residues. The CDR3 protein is CASSPRLAERGNEQFF. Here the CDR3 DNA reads TGTGCCAGCAGCCCACGACTAGCCGAGCGGGGCAATGAGCAGTTCTTC.

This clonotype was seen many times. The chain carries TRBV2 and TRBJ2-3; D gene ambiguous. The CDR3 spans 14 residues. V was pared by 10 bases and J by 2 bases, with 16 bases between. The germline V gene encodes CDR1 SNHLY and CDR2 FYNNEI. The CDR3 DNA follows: TGTGCCACCGCCCCCAGGTGGGCCACAGATACGCAGTATTTT. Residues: CATAPRWATDTQYF.

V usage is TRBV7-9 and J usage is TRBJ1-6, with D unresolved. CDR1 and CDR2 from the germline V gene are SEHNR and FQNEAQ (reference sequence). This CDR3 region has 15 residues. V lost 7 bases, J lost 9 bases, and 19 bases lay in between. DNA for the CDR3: TGTGCCAGCACCAACACTGTGACATCGGGTTCACCCCTCCACTTT. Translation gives CASTNTVTSGSPLHF.

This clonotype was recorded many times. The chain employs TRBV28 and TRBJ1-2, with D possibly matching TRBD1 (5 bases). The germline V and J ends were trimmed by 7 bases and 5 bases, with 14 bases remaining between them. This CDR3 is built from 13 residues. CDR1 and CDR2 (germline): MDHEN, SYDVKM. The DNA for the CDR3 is TGTGCCAGCAATGGGGCGACCCGTTATGGCTACACCTTC. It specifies CASNGATRYGYTF.

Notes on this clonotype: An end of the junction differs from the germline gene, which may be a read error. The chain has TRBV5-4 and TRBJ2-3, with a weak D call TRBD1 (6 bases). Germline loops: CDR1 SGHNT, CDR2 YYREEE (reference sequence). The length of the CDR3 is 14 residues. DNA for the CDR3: TGTGCCATCAGCGTAGCCTTCAGGGGAGATACGCAGTATTTT. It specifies CAISVAFRGDTQYF.

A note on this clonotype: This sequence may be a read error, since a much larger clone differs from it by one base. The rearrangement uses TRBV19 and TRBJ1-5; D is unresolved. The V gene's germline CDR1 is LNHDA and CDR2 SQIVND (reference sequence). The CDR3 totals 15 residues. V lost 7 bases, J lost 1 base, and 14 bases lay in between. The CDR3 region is CASKPNGGSNQPQHF. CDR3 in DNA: TGTGCCAGTAAACCCAACGGTGGGAGCAATCAGCCCCAGCATTTT.